This record covers a single TCR beta chain. No antigen is known for it. Other DNA sequences in this specimen translate into the identical CDR3. Libraries were prepared by immunoSEQ multiplex PCR; TCRdb keeps only in-frame clonotypes and omits some of them. The sample has 5,000 to 7,000 clones; 70% to 90% are singletons. Time point here: recipient sample about 28 days before transplant, after cytoreduction. The CDR3 consists of 14 residues. Per germline, CDR1 LGHNA and CDR2 YSLEER. V shed 4 bases and J 1 base; nucleotides not matched to a gene: 2. This entry is derived from a study of T cell clonotyping in hematopoietic cell transplantation. Broader study findings: Pathologically expanded recipient clonotypes increased progressively from day 30 to day 180 as diversity fell.

V is TRBV4-3 and J is TRBJ1-1; the match to TRBD1 covers 8 bases. This TCR was sampled from a man aged 60 to 69 with acute myeloid leukemia. Some clones in this sample may be carry-over from other donors' samples. Source: peripheral blood mononuclear cells, taken before stem cell transplant. The CDR3 spells CASSPTGANTEAFF. In nucleotides, the CDR3 is TGCGCCAGCAGCCCGACAGGGGCGAACACTGAAGCTTTCTTT.